This section outlines one T cell receptor (beta chain) sequence together with its context. The antigen is undetermined. CDR1 SGHTA and CDR2 FQGNSA come from the germline V gene. Trimming took off 1 base at V and 9 bases at J, with 13 bases between the two ends. CDR3 length: 15 amino acids. This sample is drawn from a study of beta chain features in type 1 diabetes. The study's findings and limits: Possible PCR preference for shorter templates applied equally to patients and controls. Across patients, naive, central memory and Treg TCRB repertoires exhibited apparently greater similarity than was observed across healthy donors. A definitive answer on HLA type influencing TCRB rearrangement was not reached here.

TCRB transcripts that were expressed got sequenced, as all of the isolated RNA had been reverse transcribed. Sequencing was performed with immunoSEQ multiplex PCR; in TCRdb, only in-frame clones are kept and a portion is missing. The data show about 350,000 clones, roughly a fifth seen once. Sequenced sample: naive CD4+ T cells from blood. This TCR was recovered from a woman between 18 and 30 years old in good health. The chain has TRBV7-2 and TRBJ1-6; no clear D. The CDR3 sequence: CASSLVVEQRSPLHF. The CDR3 region has the DNA TGTGCCAGCAGCTTAGTGGTCGAGCAGCGTTCACCCCTCCACTTT.